This T cell receptor (beta chain) was sequenced in a study of cytomegalovirus exposure and HLA in healthy donors (dated by TCRdb to about 2017). Turning to the overall study: A later analysis indicated that the roughly 120 validation repertoires were generated on the platform also employed for the approximately 700 repertoires of the first cohort. High-throughput TCR immunosequencing, statistical association of individual TCRs with disease status, and machine learning were combined to predict cytomegalovirus infection status. A separate validation cohort of 100 to 150 different subjects was used in addition to the roughly 700-subject first cohort. The study aimed to test whether cataloging public T cell receptors could reveal signatures of past pathogen exposure.

General findings and caveats noted by the study authors: Most TCR sequences were seen in very few donors, while some public TCRs were found in many individuals. In vitro tests confirmed that a few of the cytomegalovirus-associated TCR beta chains recognize cytomegalovirus antigens. According to the authors, the approach could potentially be generalized to other disease states and immunological phenotypes. Cytomegalovirus status was reported to be diagnosed by the classifier with high specificity and sensitivity in both the original and validation cohorts. The validation cohort had no HLA typing available for a later analysis, so co-occurrence within that cohort was assessed over all 130 or so repertoires. In the study, 150 to 200 TCR beta chains were listed as associated with cytomegalovirus. Subsequent analysis determined that TCRs grouped into clusters in the first cohort also showed a tendency toward co-occurrence across the roughly 130 validation repertoires, and 90% to 95% of cluster scores exceeded 0.

Separate from the roughly 650-subject first cohort, the validation cohort of about 110 subjects was the group to which the donors belonged. The method was the immunoSEQ multiplex PCR assay. As for the original processing: To diagnose cytomegalovirus status from the catalog of TCR beta chain sequences, a statistical classification framework was built. TCRdb carries this immuneACCESS record with in-frame sequences only. Its versions omit some clonotypes, under half of them owing to an unresolved V gene in the studies checked, with the rest unexplained. That table gives V, J and clone size, and the DNA gave D and trimming. This sample is represented by 200,000 or so clones; around 87% of them were singletons. The ten largest clonotypes hold 1.5% to 2% of the sample. The CDR3 runs 16 amino acids, cysteine and phenylalanine included. The CDR3 DNA has 48 bases and is translated from base 1. V and J are truncated by 1 base and 6 bases respectively, leaving an intervening sequence of 18 bases. The germline V gene sets CDR1 to KGHSH and CDR2 to LQKENI.

About this clone: Its antigen is still unknown. Base qualities are not provided; no much larger clone lies one nucleotide away.

Sequenced material: PBMCs. The rearranged chain carries TRBV18 and TRBJ1-1; tentative D gene TRBD1, with 6 bases matching. The sequence was collected from a woman younger than 30 in good health and CMV-seropositive. The CDR3 corresponds to CASSPLIGSTGPEAFF. At the DNA level, the sequence is TGTGCCAGCTCACCACTCATTGGCTCAACAGGGCCTGAAGCTTTCTTT.